The 18 T cell receptor beta chains reported below all come from one sample, sequenced in a study of cytomegalovirus exposure and HLA in healthy donors (dated by TCRdb to the late 2010s). Libraries were prepared through the immunoSEQ multiplex PCR assay. For the multiplex PCR, a mixture combining 60 forward primers for TCR Vbeta segments and 13 reverse primers for TCR Jbeta segments was used. As stored in TCRdb, this immuneACCESS dataset retains in-frame rearrangements with V and J assigned. A fraction of the clones does not appear; measured against another copy, unresolved V genes explain less than half of the discrepancy, and the remainder lacks a known reason. Here the sample has over 100,000 clones; 80% to 90% occur a single time. Of the sample, roughly 3% is held by the ten largest clones. The specimen sequenced was PBMCs. The receptors come from a woman between 18 and 29 years old in good health and CMV-seropositive.

V usage is TRBV5-4 and J usage is TRBJ1-2, with 8 bases aligning to TRBD1. Germline CDR1 reads SGHNT; CDR2 reads YYREEE (reference sequence). Losses at the gene ends were 3 bases for V and 5 bases for J; bases not matched to a gene: 6. There are 14 residues in the CDR3. The CDR3 DNA reads TGTGCCAGCAGCTCAGAGACAGGGGATTATGGCTACACCTTC. This codes for CASSSETGDYGYTF.

This rearrangement joins TRBV7-9 to TRBJ1-2; TRBD1 might be the D (6 bases). Between the trimmed V and J ends, which lost 5 bases and 5 bases, there was a span of 12 bases. CDR1 is SEHNR and CDR2 is FQNEAQ in the germline V gene (reference sequence). The CDR3 has 13 residues. CDR3 sequence: CASSPDSAYGYTF. DNA of the CDR3: TGTGCCAGCAGCCCGGACAGTGCTTATGGCTACACCTTC.

The gene calls are TRBV2 and TRBJ2-7, with D possibly being TRBD1 (9 bases). The CDR3 is 13 amino acids. V was pared by 9 bases and J by 3 bases, with 15 bases between. The V gene's germline CDR1 is SNHLY and CDR2 FYNNEI. Here the CDR3 reads CASSGDRVYEQYF. CDR3 DNA: TGTGCCAGTAGCGGGGACAGGGTCTACGAGCAGTACTTC.

The J gene is TRBJ1-3, the V gene TRBV7-2; D perhaps matches TRBD1 (5 bases). The CDR3 spans 15 residues. Germline CDR1 is SGHTA and CDR2 is FQGNSA. V was clipped by 5 bases and J by 0 bases, with 11 bases between them. The CDR3 DNA reads as TGTGCCAGCAGCCCGACAGATAACTCTGGAAACACCATATATTTT. This translates into CASSPTDNSGNTIYF.

The chain uses TRBV30 and TRBJ1-1, with TRBD1 identical over 8 bases. CDR1 GTSNPN and CDR2 SVGIG come from the germline V gene (reference sequence). The CDR3 runs to 13 residues. Unmatched junction bases numbered 3, after V lost 3 bases and J lost 3 bases. The CDR3 sequence: CAWSRGRDTEAFF. The CDR3 nucleotides are TGTGCCTGGAGCAGGGGGCGCGACACTGAAGCTTTCTTT.

The chain couples TRBV7-9 to TRBJ2-3; the D gene is possibly TRBD2 (6 bases). There are 16 residues in the CDR3. Germline CDR1 and CDR2: SEHNR and FQNEAQ (reference sequence). The V end lost 5 bases, the J end lost 8 bases, and 23 bases lay between the germline ends. CDR3 protein: CASSNSGTHLFGTQYF. CDR3 bases: TGTGCCAGCAGCAATTCCGGGACTCACCTCTTTGGTACGCAGTATTTT.

This chain connects TRBV30 to TRBJ1-6; D might be TRBD1 (6 bases). Trimming left V 1 base short and J 13 bases short, with 8 bases between. Germline-derived CDR1 and CDR2 are GTSNPN and SVGIG (reference sequence). The CDR3 spans 11 residues. Written as DNA, the CDR3 is TGTGCCTGGAGTGACAGGGAGCCCCTCCACTTT. It codes for CAWSDREPLHF.

This clone showed up just a few times. This chain uses TRBV2 with TRBJ1-6; D is unresolved. V was shortened by 2 bases and J by 0 bases, with 11 bases between the two germline ends. CDR1 and CDR2 from the germline V gene are SNHLY and FYNNEI. CDR3 length: 17 residues. In DNA form, the CDR3 reads TGTGCCAGCAGTGAAATCGGCGGCTTCTCCTATAATTCACCCCTCCACTTT. The encoded protein is CASSEIGGFSYNSPLHF.

The V gene is TRBV6-5, the J gene TRBJ1-6; 10 bases align to TRBD1. The CDR3 sequence is 14 residues long. Germline V CDR1 and CDR2: MNHEY, SVGAGI. Trimming at V came to 4 bases and at J to 7 bases, leaving 1 base not matched to a gene. CDR3 nucleotides: TGTGCCAGCAGTTCGGGACAGGGGAATTCACCCCTCCACTTT. Translation: CASSSGQGNSPLHF.

The chain uses TRBV29-1 and TRBJ2-7, with 7 bases identical to TRBD1. This CDR3 has 14 amino acids. J lost 4 bases, V lost 5 bases, and 11 bases had no gene match. Per the germline V gene, CDR1 is SQVTM and CDR2 is ANQGSEA. CDR3 sequence: CSVLRPGQNYEQYF. CDR3 nucleotides: TGCAGCGTTTTAAGGCCGGGACAGAATTACGAGCAGTACTTC.

CDR3 protein: CASSLTGDQPQHF. The CDR3 bases are TGTGCCAGCAGCTTAACCGGGGATCAGCCCCAGCATTTT. The rearrangement uses TRBV11-2 and TRBJ1-5; D is unresolved. Trimming stripped 2 bases from V and 5 bases from J, with 7 bases between. The CDR3 has 13 amino acids. Germline V CDR1 and CDR2: SGHAT, FQNNGV.

The chain is built from TRBV19 and TRBJ2-1; 7 positions agree with TRBD1. Trimming removed 6 bases from V and 2 bases from J; junction bases left unmatched: 4. CDR3 length: 14 residues. Germline V gives CDR1 LNHDA, CDR2 SQIVND (reference sequence). CDR3 bases: TGTGCCAGTAGAACTGGGACAGCCTACAATGAGCAGTTCTTC. As protein: CASRTGTAYNEQFF.

This clone was seen a handful of times. This chain connects TRBV25-1 to TRBJ2-1, with a possible D match to TRBD1 (6 bases). The germline gives CDR1 MGHDK, CDR2 SYGVNS. The germline V and J ends were trimmed by 5 bases and 8 bases, with 16 bases remaining between them. The CDR3 contains 14 residues. The CDR3 DNA is TGTGCCAGCAGTAACGGGACAACAGGGTATGAGCAGTTCTTC. Amino acids: CASSNGTTGYEQFF.

V gene TRBV28 combines with J gene TRBJ1-4; D unresolved. This CDR3 has 14 amino acids. Germline V lookup: CDR1 MDHEN, CDR2 SYDVKM. V was clipped by 3 bases and J by 4 bases, with 9 bases between them. Written as DNA, the CDR3 is TGTGCCAGCAGTTTGAGGATTAATAATGAAAAACTGTTTTTT. Its translation: CASSLRINNEKLFF.

This clone appeared once. The CDR3 here is CASSRSPDYGYTF. The CDR3 bases are TGTGCCAGCAGTCGTAGTCCGGACTATGGCTACACCTTC. The chain is built from TRBV27 and TRBJ1-2; no firm D call. CDR3 size: 13 residues. V gave up 5 bases and J gave up 3 bases, with 10 bases separating them. Per germline, CDR1 MNHEY and CDR2 SMNVEV (reference sequence).

V gene TRBV7-8 combines with J gene TRBJ1-1; perhaps TRBD1 as D (6 bases). Trimming removed 4 bases from V and 10 bases from J, with 16 bases in between. CDR1 and CDR2 (germline): SGHVS, FQNEAQ. There are 13 residues in the CDR3. The CDR3 here is CASSSRGGRGAFF. In DNA form, the CDR3 reads TGTGCCAGCAGCTCTCGGGGGGGCCGGGGAGCTTTCTTT. Based on the CDR3 plus reference TRBV7-8 and TRBJ1-1, the full variable domain is GAGVSQSPRYKVAKRGQDVALRCDPISGHVSLFWYQQALGQGPEFLTYFQNEAQLDKSGLPSDRFFAERPEGSVSTLKIQRTQQEDSAVYLCASSSRGGRGAFFGQGTRLTVV.

This chain uses TRBV11-3 with TRBJ2-1; D not certain. Deletions cut 4 bases from V and 5 bases from J, with 15 bases between. The CDR3 totals 15 residues. Germline CDR1 is SGHNT and CDR2 is YENEEA. The CDR3 is CASSSMGQKDNEQFF. DNA for the CDR3: TGTGCCAGCAGCTCCATGGGCCAAAAGGACAATGAGCAGTTCTTC.

This chain connects TRBV5-4 to TRBJ2-5; perhaps TRBD2 as D (5 bases). V dropped 3 bases and J dropped 2 bases, with 8 bases sitting between them. Per the germline V gene, CDR1 is SGHNT and CDR2 is YYREEE (reference sequence). This CDR3 region has 13 residues. The CDR3 DNA sequence: TGTGCCAGCAGCTCCCCGGGGCAAGAGACCCAGTACTTC. It specifies CASSSPGQETQYF.